The rows below give T cell receptor beta chains drawn from one sample of a study of T-cell reconstitution after alpha-beta-depleted transplantation in children. TCRdb reprocessed the PCR reads with MiXCR, giving one entry per CDR3 protein. The table lists 550,000 to 600,000 distinct CDR3 sequences, 20% to 25% of them singletons. The material was PBMCs, mostly from graft donor cells, obtained 360 days after TCRalphabeta/CD19-depleted stem cell transplant. The receptors here all came from a boy less than two years old who had a stem cell transplant for acute myeloid leukemia, so the T cells may come from the graft donor. Each CDR3 is given with its conserved first and last residue. D genes are given only for firm matches. Not every row has a clone size; where given, it reads once, few, many or a size class.

CDR3nt: TGTGCCAGCAGCTTGCAGTTCTTC
CDR3aa: CASSLQFF
d_gene: -
v_gene: TRBV7-7
j_gene: TRBJ2-1
abundance: few

CDR3nt: TGTGCCACCAGTGCAGGGCTAGCGGTCACAGATACGCAGTATTTT
CDR3aa: CATSAGLAVTDTQYF
d_gene: TRBD2
v_gene: TRBV24-1
j_gene: TRBJ2-3
abundance: once

CDR3nt: TGCAGTGCTAGGCCCTTACCGGGACTAGCGTCCGAGCAGTACTTC
CDR3aa: CSARPLPGLASEQYF
d_gene: TRBD2
v_gene: TRBV20-1
j_gene: TRBJ2-7
abundance: few

CDR3nt: TGCAGTGCTAGACCCCTGGGGGGTTCTGGGGCCAACGTCCTGACTTTC
CDR3aa: CSARPLGGSGANVLTF
d_gene: -
v_gene: TRBV20-1
j_gene: TRBJ2-6
abundance: few

CDR3nt: TGTGCCACCAGCAGACCGGGACTCCACAATGAGCAGTTCTTC
CDR3aa: CATSRPGLHNEQFF
d_gene: -
v_gene: TRBV15
j_gene: TRBJ2-1
abundance: many

CDR3nt: TGTGCCAGCAGTTTAGTCCAAGGAAACACCATATATTTT
CDR3aa: CASSLVQGNTIYF
d_gene: -
v_gene: TRBV12-3/TRBV12-4
j_gene: TRBJ1-3
abundance: -

CDR3nt: TGTGCCAGCAGCCCCGATATGACTGAAGCTTTCTTT
CDR3aa: CASSPDMTEAFF
d_gene: -
v_gene: TRBV12-3/TRBV12-4
j_gene: TRBJ1-1
abundance: once

CDR3nt: TGCAGTGCTAGCCGACAGGGGATGACACCCCTCCACTTT
CDR3aa: CSASRQGMTPLHF
d_gene: TRBD1
v_gene: TRBV20-1
j_gene: TRBJ1-6
abundance: -

CDR3nt: TGTGCCAGCAGCAGGGGCCCAATGATGAACACTGAAGCTTTCTTT
CDR3aa: CASSRGPMMNTEAFF
d_gene: -
v_gene: TRBV6-1
j_gene: TRBJ1-1
abundance: few

CDR3nt: TGTGCCAGCAGTAAAGACAGCTACGAGCAGTACTTC
CDR3aa: CASSKDSYEQYF
d_gene: -
v_gene: TRBV6-5
j_gene: TRBJ2-7
abundance: many

CDR3nt: TGCAGTAGCACAGGAGAAGTTAATTCACCCCTCCACTTT
CDR3aa: CSSTGEVNSPLHF
d_gene: -
v_gene: TRBV20-1
j_gene: TRBJ1-6
abundance: few

CDR3nt: TGCGCCAGCAGCCATGGGACAGGTAGAGGCGACTACGAGCAGTACTTC
CDR3aa: CASSHGTGRGDYEQYF
d_gene: TRBD1
v_gene: TRBV4-3
j_gene: TRBJ2-7
abundance: few

CDR3nt: TGTGCCAGCAGCCTCCGGACTAGCGGGGCCAATGAGCAGTTCTTC
CDR3aa: CASSLRTSGANEQFF
d_gene: TRBD2
v_gene: TRBV6-2/TRBV6-3
j_gene: TRBJ2-1
abundance: many

CDR3nt: TGTGCCAGCTCACCGGTGAGCCTGAACACTGAAGCTTTCTTT
CDR3aa: CASSPVSLNTEAFF
d_gene: -
v_gene: TRBV18
j_gene: TRBJ1-1
abundance: few

CDR3nt: TGTGCCAGCAGTTTGATGGCTAATGAAAAACTGTTTTTT
CDR3aa: CASSLMANEKLFF
d_gene: -
v_gene: TRBV28
j_gene: TRBJ1-4
abundance: -

CDR3nt: TGTGCCAGCAGCCCATCACCGGGACAGGGTGTCGCAGATACGCAGTATTTT
CDR3aa: CASSPSPGQGVADTQYF
d_gene: TRBD1
v_gene: TRBV7-9
j_gene: TRBJ2-3
abundance: -

CDR3nt: TGTGCCAGCAGTTCGTCGCCGGGACTAGCGGGGGGGCGGTACGAGCAGTACTTC
CDR3aa: CASSSSPGLAGGRYEQYF
d_gene: TRBD2
v_gene: TRBV6-5
j_gene: TRBJ2-7
abundance: -

CDR3nt: TGCAGTGCTACGGGACTCCAGGAGGCTTTCTTT
CDR3aa: CSATGLQEAFF
d_gene: -
v_gene: TRBV20-1
j_gene: TRBJ1-1
abundance: few